This T cell receptor beta chain was observed in a study of T cell responses to AZD1222 COVID-19 vaccine. Libraries were prepared by immunoSEQ multiplex PCR; TCRdb keeps only in-frame clonotypes and omits some of them. Of over 100,000 clones in the sample, 80% to 90% are singletons; the top ten hold 2% to 3%. The receptor comes from an adult in good health. Specimen: peripheral blood, collected on day 0 of AZD1222 vaccination.

The chain's CDR3 is CASSNPDRSAGQPQHF. The CDR3 nucleotides are TGTGCCAGCAGTAACCCCGACCGCTCGGCGGGTCAGCCCCAGCATTTT. J is TRBJ1-5 and V is TRBV6-8; D is uncertain. V gave up 5 bases and J gave up 6 bases, with 20 bases separating them. This CDR3 contains 16 residues. Germline V gives CDR1 MNHGY, CDR2 SAAAGT.